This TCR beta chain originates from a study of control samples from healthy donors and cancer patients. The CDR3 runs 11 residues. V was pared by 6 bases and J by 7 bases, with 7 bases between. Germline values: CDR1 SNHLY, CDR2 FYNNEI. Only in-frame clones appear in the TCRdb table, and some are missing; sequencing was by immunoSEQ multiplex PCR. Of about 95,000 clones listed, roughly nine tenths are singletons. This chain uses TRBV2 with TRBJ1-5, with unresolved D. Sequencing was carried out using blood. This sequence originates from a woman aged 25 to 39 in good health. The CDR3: CASRREQPQHF. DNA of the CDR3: TGTGCCAGCAGAAGGGAGCAGCCCCAGCATTTT.